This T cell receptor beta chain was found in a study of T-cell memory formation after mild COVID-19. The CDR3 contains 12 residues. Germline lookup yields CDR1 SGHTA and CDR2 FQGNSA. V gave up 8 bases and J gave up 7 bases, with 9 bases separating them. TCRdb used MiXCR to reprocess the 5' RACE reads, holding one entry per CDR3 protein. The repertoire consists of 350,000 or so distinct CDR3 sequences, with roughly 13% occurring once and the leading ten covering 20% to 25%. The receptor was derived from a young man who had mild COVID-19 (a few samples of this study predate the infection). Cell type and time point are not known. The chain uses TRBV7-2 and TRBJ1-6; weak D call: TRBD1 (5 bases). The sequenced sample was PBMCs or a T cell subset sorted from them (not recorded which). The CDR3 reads CASCQGNSPLHF. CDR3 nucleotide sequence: TGTGCCAGCTGTCAGGGCAATTCACCCCTCCACTTT.